One and the same sample provided the 26 T cell receptor beta chains below, sequenced in a study of cytomegalovirus exposure and HLA in healthy donors. Primers included in the PCR were 60 Vbeta and 13 Jbeta primers. Clones were read by immunoSEQ multiplex PCR, and TCRdb kept only the in-frame ones, dropping some. This table holds about 200,000 clones, around 80% found once. The sequenced material came from PBMCs. These receptors came from a man in his thirties or forties in good health and CMV-seronegative.

The V gene is TRBV11-2, the J gene TRBJ1-2; 7 nucleotides align to TRBD1. Losses at the gene ends were 6 bases for V and 3 bases for J; bases not matched to a gene: 7. The CDR3 consists of 14 residues. The germline V gene has CDR1 SGHAT and CDR2 FQNNGV. CDR3 amino acids: CASSRTGVDYGYTF. CDR3 nucleotides: TGTGCCAGCAGTCGCACAGGGGTAGACTATGGCTACACCTTC.

The V gene is TRBV7-2, the J gene TRBJ2-3; D gene uncertain. Trimming shortened V by 2 bases and J by 1 base, and 10 bases separated the two germline ends. The CDR3 contains 15 residues. Germline V gives CDR1 SGHTA, CDR2 FQGNSA. Here the CDR3 reads CASSLNPRGTDTQYF. The CDR3, as DNA: TGTGCCAGCAGCTTAAACCCGCGAGGCACAGATACGCAGTATTTT.

CDR3 bases: TGTGCCAGCATCCCCGGGGGGACCTATGGCTACACCTTC. Its translation: CASIPGGTYGYTF. The V call is TRBV28, the J call TRBJ1-2; perhaps TRBD1 as D (5 bases). The V gene lost 7 bases and the J gene lost 4 bases, with 13 bases spanning the gap. CDR1 MDHEN and CDR2 SYDVKM come from the germline V gene. The CDR3 totals 13 residues.

The chain has TRBV5-6 and TRBJ2-7, with D perhaps matching TRBD1 (6 bases). The germline gives CDR1 SGHDT, CDR2 YYEEEE. This CDR3 has 14 amino acids. Trimming shortened V by 2 bases and J by 2 bases, and 11 bases separated the two germline ends. CDR3 in DNA: TGTGCCAGCAGCTTCAGGGGACCTCCCTACGAGCAGTACTTC. Translated, it gives CASSFRGPPYEQYF. The whole variable domain, filled in from reference TRBV5-6 and TRBJ2-7, reads DAGVTQSPTHLIKTRGQQVTLRCSPKSGHDTVSWYQQALGQGPQFIFQYYEEEERQRGNFPDRFSGHQFPNYSSELNVNALLLGDSALYLCASSFRGPPYEQYFGPGTRLTVT.

The V gene is TRBV7-2, the J gene TRBJ1-1; 7 positions match TRBD1. This CDR3 comprises 15 residues. Germline lookup yields CDR1 SGHTA and CDR2 FQGNSA. Trimming took 6 bases from V and 0 from J; bases not matched to a gene: 7. The CDR3 reads CASRPPGGMNTEAFF. The CDR3 coding sequence is TGTGCCAGCAGACCCCCAGGGGGAATGAACACTGAAGCTTTCTTT.

To note about this clone: It is unclear where the CDR3 begins or ends on the DNA, so no DNA is shown, and the CDR3 is as TCRdb lists it. V gene TRBV19 combines with J gene TRBJ2-2; the table calls TRBD2, which could not be checked here. CDR1 is LNHDA and CDR2 is SQIVND in the germline V gene (reference sequence). Ends included, the CDR3 has 15 residues. The CDR3 region is CASTSGGANTGELFF.

This clone was recorded a few times. The chain combines TRBV7-9 with TRBJ2-7; 10 bases map to TRBD2. The germline CDR1 and CDR2 sequences are SEHNR and FQNEAQ (reference sequence). The ends lost 4 bases at V and 6 bases at J; junction bases unmatched: 9. The CDR3 runs 15 residues. The CDR3 DNA sequence: TGTGCCAGCAGCTCAACCACTAGCGGGAATCGCGAGCAGTACTTC. Translation: CASSSTTSGNREQYF.

The rearrangement links TRBV4-1 to TRBJ2-1; 8 bases are shared with TRBD2. Unmatched junction bases numbered 6, after V lost 1 base and J lost 4 bases. Per the germline V gene, CDR1 is MGHRA and CDR2 is YSYEKL. The CDR3 has 16 residues. CDR3 loop: CASSQGFSGTYNEQFF. In DNA form, the CDR3 reads TGCGCCAGCAGCCAAGGTTTTAGCGGGACGTACAATGAGCAGTTCTTC.

This chain connects TRBV11-3 to TRBJ2-6; TRBD1 is a possible D gene (6 bases). This CDR3 is built from 15 residues. V was shortened by 5 bases and J by 0 bases, with 8 bases between the two germline ends. Looked up from germline, CDR1 is SGHNT and CDR2 is YENEEA. The CDR3 spells CASSGQSSGANVLTF. CDR3 sequence (DNA): TGTGCCAGCAGCGGACAGAGCTCTGGGGCCAACGTCCTGACTTTC.

This clone was picked up a small number of times. The chain has TRBV29-1 and TRBJ2-7; TRBD1 agrees at 8 bases. The junction had 6 bases not matched to a gene; V was cut back by 6 bases and J by 5 bases. This CDR3 is built from 12 residues. The germline CDR1 and CDR2 sequences are SQVTM and ANQGSEA. CDR3 in amino acids: CSVGQGSNEQYF. CDR3 nucleotide sequence: TGCAGCGTCGGACAGGGTTCAAACGAGCAGTACTTC.

This chain uses TRBV9 with TRBJ2-4, with 9 bases identical to TRBD1. Trimming removed 4 bases from V and 3 bases from J; junction bases left unmatched: 14. Germline CDR1 reads SGDLS; CDR2 reads YYNGEE. There are 18 residues in the CDR3. The CDR3 spells CASSPGNRGRVVKNIQYF. CDR3 nucleotide sequence: TGTGCCAGCAGCCCCGGGAACAGGGGGCGGGTTGTCAAAAACATTCAGTACTTC.

This clone occurred a few times. This chain joins TRBV7-8 and TRBJ1-2, with D tentatively TRBD1 (5 bases). This CDR3 region has 17 residues. CDR1 and CDR2 from the germline V gene are SGHVS and FQNEAQ. Trimming took 1 base from V and 3 from J, leaving 18 bases between them. The CDR3 loop reads CASSLVRWKGMDYGYTF. Here the CDR3 DNA reads TGTGCCAGCAGCTTAGTAAGATGGAAGGGGATGGACTATGGCTACACCTTC.

The chain is built from TRBV18 and TRBJ2-7; 8 positions match TRBD2. V was pared by 6 bases and J by 2 bases, with 12 bases of the junction left unmatched. Germline-derived CDR1 and CDR2 are KGHSH and LQKENI. The CDR3 consists of 16 residues. CDR3 amino acids: CASSRFGAGGTYEQYF. CDR3 nucleotide sequence: TGTGCCAGCTCCCGATTTGGGGCGGGAGGTACCTACGAGCAGTACTTC.

This clone was recorded a few times. This chain connects TRBV29-1 to TRBJ2-3, with TRBD2 as a possible D gene (6 bases). With 7 bases removed from V and 2 bases from J, the gap between germline ends came to 13 bases. CDR3 length: 13 residues. Germline loops: CDR1 SQVTM, CDR2 ANQGSEA. The CDR3 coding sequence is TGCAGCGGATCGGCGGGAACCACAGATACGCAGTATTTT. Translated, it gives CSGSAGTTDTQYF.

V is TRBV5-4 and J is TRBJ2-7; 7 bases are a match to TRBD2. This CDR3 has 14 amino acids. Germline V gene lookup returns CDR1 SGHNT and CDR2 YYREEE (reference sequence). With V trimmed by 4 bases and J by 2 bases, 6 bases remained unmatched. The chain's CDR3 is CASSITGTTYEQYF. The CDR3 region has the DNA TGTGCCAGCAGCATAACCGGGACTACCTACGAGCAGTACTTC.

The CDR3 region is CASSADRGLDYGYTF. Written as DNA, the CDR3 is TGTGCCAGCAGTGCCGACAGGGGGCTGGACTATGGCTACACCTTC. This sequence joins TRBV6-1 and TRBJ1-2, with TRBD1 matching 10 bases. Trimming took 4 bases from V and 3 from J; bases not matched to a gene: 5. CDR3 size: 15 residues. Per the germline V gene, CDR1 is MNHNS and CDR2 is SASEGT.

There are a few counts of this clone. The V call is TRBV5-6, the J call TRBJ1-1; no definite D call. Germline CDR1 SGHDT, CDR2 YYEEEE. Trimming took off 1 base at V and 1 base at J, with 11 bases between the two ends. The CDR3 runs 15 residues. Here the CDR3 reads CASSLIDTPNTEAFF. In nucleotides, the CDR3 is TGTGCCAGCAGCTTGATCGACACCCCGAACACTGAAGCTTTCTTT.

This chain joins TRBV5-4 and TRBJ2-1; D is ambiguous. The CDR3 is made up of 12 amino acids. V was clipped by 4 bases and J by 5 bases, with 7 bases between them. In germline, CDR1 is SGHNT, CDR2 YYREEE (reference sequence). DNA for the CDR3: TGTGCCAGCAGCCCCTTCGACAATGAGCAGTTCTTC. It translates to CASSPFDNEQFF.

The V and J genes are TRBV6-5 and TRBJ1-5; D unresolved. The ends were cut back, 6 bases at V and 0 bases at J, with 9 bases in the middle. The V gene's germline CDR1 is MNHEY and CDR2 SVGAGI. The CDR3 runs to 14 residues. The CDR3 loop is CASSPENSNQPQHF. CDR3 nucleotide sequence: TGTGCCAGCAGCCCGGAGAATAGCAATCAGCCCCAGCATTTT.

The CDR3 reads CASSDYGRADTQYF. In DNA, the CDR3 is TGTGCCAGCAGTGACTACGGGAGGGCAGATACGCAGTATTTT. The V and J genes are TRBV6-1 and TRBJ2-3, with 8 bases matching TRBD2. The V segment lost 3 bases and the J segment 4 bases; nucleotides outside the gene matches: 3. The CDR3 contains 14 residues. CDR1 and CDR2 from the germline V gene are MNHNS and SASEGT.

Details on this clone: Other DNA sequences in the same sample also yield this CDR3. The chain uses TRBV7-9 and TRBJ2-3; 11 nucleotides match TRBD2. Unmatched junction bases numbered 7, after V lost 5 bases and J lost 3 bases. This CDR3 has 16 residues. Per germline, CDR1 SEHNR and CDR2 FQNEAQ (reference sequence). This CDR3 is CASSPSGTSGTDTQYF. The CDR3 DNA sequence: TGTGCCAGCAGCCCCTCCGGGACTAGCGGAACAGATACGCAGTATTTT.

The V call is TRBV7-9, the J call TRBJ2-6, with unresolved D. Germline V CDR1 and CDR2: SEHNR, FQNEAQ (reference sequence). V was shortened by 0 bases and J by 7 bases, with 10 bases between the two germline ends. The CDR3 spans 15 residues. The CDR3 loop is CASSLAGLAANVLTF. The CDR3 DNA is TGTGCCAGCAGCTTAGCTGGGTTAGCTGCCAACGTCCTGACTTTC.

This clone appeared a few times. This chain connects TRBV27 to TRBJ2-3, with D perhaps matching TRBD2 (6 bases). The CDR3 sequence is 15 residues long. The V end was cut by 10 bases, the J end by 0 bases, with 17 bases between. Germline CDR1 reads MNHEY; CDR2 reads SMNVEV (reference sequence). CDR3 DNA sequence: TGTGCCACCCGGACTATTTGGACTAGCACAGATACGCAGTATTTT. It codes for CATRTIWTSTDTQYF.

The V and J genes are TRBV4-2 and TRBJ2-3; 12 bases map to TRBD2. The CDR3 consists of 16 residues. V lost 4 bases, J lost 2 bases, and 4 bases stayed unmatched. From germline, CDR1 is LGHNA and CDR2 YNFKEQ. CDR3 in DNA: TGTGCCAGCAGCCCGCGGACTAGCGGGAACACAGATACGCAGTATTTT. Its translation: CASSPRTSGNTDTQYF.

The J gene is TRBJ1-4, the V gene TRBV5-1; no clear D. Germline assignment: CDR1 SGHRS and CDR2 YFSETQ. V was clipped by 1 base and J by 7 bases, with 14 bases between them. The CDR3 spans 15 residues. The CDR3 DNA sequence: TGCGCCAGCAGCTTGAATGGCCCCTCGGGTGAAAAACTGTTTTTT. Protein product: CASSLNGPSGEKLFF.

The chain joins TRBV18 to TRBJ2-3; perhaps TRBD2 as D (6 bases). The V end lost 6 bases, the J end lost 5 bases, and 12 bases lay between the germline ends. This CDR3 contains 13 residues. Germline assignment: CDR1 KGHSH and CDR2 LQKENI. The CDR3 DNA reads as TGTGCCAGCTCGGGGAGGAACGGAGATACGCAGTATTTT. The encoded protein is CASSGRNGDTQYF.